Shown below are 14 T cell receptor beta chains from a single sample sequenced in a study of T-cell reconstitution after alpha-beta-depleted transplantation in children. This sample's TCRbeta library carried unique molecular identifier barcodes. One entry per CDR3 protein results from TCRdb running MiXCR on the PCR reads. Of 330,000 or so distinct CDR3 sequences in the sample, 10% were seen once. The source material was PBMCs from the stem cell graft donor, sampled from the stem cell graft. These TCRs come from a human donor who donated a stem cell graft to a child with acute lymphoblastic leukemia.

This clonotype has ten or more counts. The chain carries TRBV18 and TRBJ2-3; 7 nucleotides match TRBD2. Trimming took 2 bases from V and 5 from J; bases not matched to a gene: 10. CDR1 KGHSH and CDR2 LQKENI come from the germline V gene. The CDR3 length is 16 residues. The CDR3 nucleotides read TGTGCCAGCTCACCAAGAATAACTAGCGTAGGAGATACGCAGTATTTT. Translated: CASSPRITSVGDTQYF.

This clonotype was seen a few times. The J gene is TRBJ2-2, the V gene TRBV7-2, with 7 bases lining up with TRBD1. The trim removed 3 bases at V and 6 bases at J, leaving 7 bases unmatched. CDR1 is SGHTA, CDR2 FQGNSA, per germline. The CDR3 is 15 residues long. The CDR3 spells CASSFDRAGAGELFF. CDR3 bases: TGTGCCAGCAGCTTTGACAGGGCCGGCGCCGGGGAGCTGTTTTTT.

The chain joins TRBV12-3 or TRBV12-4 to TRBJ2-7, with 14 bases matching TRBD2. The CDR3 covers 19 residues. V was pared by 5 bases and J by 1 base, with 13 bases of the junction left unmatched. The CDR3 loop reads CASSRRGTGLAGDSYEQYF. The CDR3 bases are TGTGCCAGCAGTCGCAGGGGGACGGGACTAGCGGGAGATTCCTACGAGCAGTACTTC.

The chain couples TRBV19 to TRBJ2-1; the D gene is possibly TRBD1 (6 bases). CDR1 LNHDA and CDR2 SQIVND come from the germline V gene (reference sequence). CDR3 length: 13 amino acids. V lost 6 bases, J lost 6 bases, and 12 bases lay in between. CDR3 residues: CASRQKQGNEQFF. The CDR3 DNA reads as TGTGCCAGTAGACAAAAACAGGGCAATGAGCAGTTCTTC.

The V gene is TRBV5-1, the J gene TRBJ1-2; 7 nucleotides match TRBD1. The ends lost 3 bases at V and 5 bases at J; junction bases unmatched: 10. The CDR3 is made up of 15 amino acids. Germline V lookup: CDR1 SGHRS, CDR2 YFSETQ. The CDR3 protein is CASSSTGQDTYGYTF. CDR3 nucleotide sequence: TGCGCCAGCAGCTCTACCGGACAGGACACATATGGCTACACCTTC.

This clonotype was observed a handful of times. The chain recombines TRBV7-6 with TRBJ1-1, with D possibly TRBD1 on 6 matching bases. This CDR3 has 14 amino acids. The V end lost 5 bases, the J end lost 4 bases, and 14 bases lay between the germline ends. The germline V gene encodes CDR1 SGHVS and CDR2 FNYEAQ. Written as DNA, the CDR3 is TGTGCCAGCAGCCCCCCTACAGGGTCCACTGAAGCTTTCTTT. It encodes CASSPPTGSTEAFF.

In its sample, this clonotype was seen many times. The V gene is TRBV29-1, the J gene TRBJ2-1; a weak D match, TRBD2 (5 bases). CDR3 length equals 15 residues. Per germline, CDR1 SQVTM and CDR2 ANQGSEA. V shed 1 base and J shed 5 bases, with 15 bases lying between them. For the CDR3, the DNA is TGCAGCGTTGAAGCTGGAGGTGGGAGAGACAATGAGCAGTTCTTC. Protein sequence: CSVEAGGGRDNEQFF.

CDR3 amino acids: CASSPPGRNYGYTF. The DNA for the CDR3 is TGTGCCAGCAGCCCCCCCGGCAGAAACTATGGCTACACCTTC. V usage is TRBV12-3 or TRBV12-4 and J usage is TRBJ1-2; D gene unclear. The CDR3 runs 14 residues. The ends were cut back, 6 bases at V and 2 bases at J, with 13 bases in the middle.

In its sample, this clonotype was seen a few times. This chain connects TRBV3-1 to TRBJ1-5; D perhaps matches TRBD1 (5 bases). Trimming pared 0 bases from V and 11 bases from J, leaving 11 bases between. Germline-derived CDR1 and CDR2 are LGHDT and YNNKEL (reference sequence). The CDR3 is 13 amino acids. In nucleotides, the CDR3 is TGTGCCAGCAGCCAAGATCTCCTAGGGGCCCAGCATTTT. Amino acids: CASSQDLLGAQHF.

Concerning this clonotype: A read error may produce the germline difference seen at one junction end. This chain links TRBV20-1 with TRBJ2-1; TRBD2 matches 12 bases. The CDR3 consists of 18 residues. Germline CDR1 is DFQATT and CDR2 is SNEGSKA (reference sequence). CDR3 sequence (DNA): TGCTGTGCTAGAGATCAAGGACTAGCGGGACGAGCCTACAATGAGCAGTTCTTC. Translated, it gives CCARDQGLAGRAYNEQFF.

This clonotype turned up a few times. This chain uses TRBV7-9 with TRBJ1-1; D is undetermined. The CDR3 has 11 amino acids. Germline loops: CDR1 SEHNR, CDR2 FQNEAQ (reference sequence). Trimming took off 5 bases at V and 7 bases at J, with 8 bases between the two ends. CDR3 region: CASSPRVEAFF. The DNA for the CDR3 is TGTGCCAGCAGCCCGCGGGTTGAAGCTTTCTTT.

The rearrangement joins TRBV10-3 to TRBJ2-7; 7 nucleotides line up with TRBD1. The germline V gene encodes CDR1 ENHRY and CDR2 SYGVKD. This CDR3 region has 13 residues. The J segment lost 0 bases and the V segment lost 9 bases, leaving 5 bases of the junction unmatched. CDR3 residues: CAIAGTVSYEQYF. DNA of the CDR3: TGTGCCATTGCCGGGACAGTCTCCTACGAGCAGTACTTC.

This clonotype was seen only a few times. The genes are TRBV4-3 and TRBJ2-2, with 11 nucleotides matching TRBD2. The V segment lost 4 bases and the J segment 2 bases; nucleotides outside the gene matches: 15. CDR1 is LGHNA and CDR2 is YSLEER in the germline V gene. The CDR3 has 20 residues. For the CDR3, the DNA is TGCGCCAGCAGCCTTTTCATCTCCGGGACTAGCGGCGACAACACCGGGGAGCTGTTTTTT. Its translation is CASSLFISGTSGDNTGELFF.

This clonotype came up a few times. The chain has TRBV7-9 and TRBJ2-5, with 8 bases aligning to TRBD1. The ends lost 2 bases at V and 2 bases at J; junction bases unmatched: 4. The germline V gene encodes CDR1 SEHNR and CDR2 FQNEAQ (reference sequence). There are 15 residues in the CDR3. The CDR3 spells CASSLLTGVQETQYF. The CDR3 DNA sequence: TGTGCCAGCAGCTTATTGACAGGGGTACAAGAGACCCAGTACTTC.